One sample yielded the 15 T cell receptor beta chains listed below, sequenced in a study of T cell repertoires in cytomegalovirus infection. Using its own MiXCR run on the reads, TCRdb lists one record per CDR3 protein. The repertoire holds more than 250,000 distinct CDR3 sequences, with roughly 25% as singletons. These TCRs are of unknown antigen specificity. The specimen was cultured PBMCs, collected from culture after CMV antigen stimulation. These receptors originate from a human donor in good health (CMV status not recorded). Some clones in this sample may be carry-over from other donors' samples.

This rearrangement joins TRBV12-5 to TRBJ2-1, with D tentatively TRBD2 (6 bases). The CDR3 runs to 14 residues. Germline V gene data show CDR1 as LGHNT and CDR2 as FRNRAP. V was pared by 6 bases and J by 1 base, with 10 bases between. For the CDR3, the DNA is TGTGCTAGTGGCCCCGGGGGTTCCTACAATGAGCAGTTCTTC. This gives the protein CASGPGGSYNEQFF.

The rearrangement joins TRBV7-9 to TRBJ1-1, with D unclear. The germline CDR1 and CDR2 sequences are SEHNR and FQNEAQ (reference sequence). The CDR3 extends over 15 amino acids. V was cut by 0 bases and J by 2 bases, with 10 bases left in between. The CDR3 loop reads CASSLAGTKNTEAFF. For the CDR3, the DNA is TGTGCCAGCAGCTTAGCGGGCACAAAAAACACTGAAGCTTTCTTT.

This clonotype has ten or more counts. V gene TRBV7-9 combines with J gene TRBJ1-5; D gene unclear. This CDR3 spans 15 amino acids. Germline CDR1 and CDR2: SEHNR and FQNEAQ (reference sequence). The germline V and J ends were trimmed by 4 bases and 0 bases, with 10 bases remaining between them. The CDR3 DNA is TGTGCCAGCAGCTCGACCCAACGTAGCAATCAGCCCCAGCATTTT. It encodes CASSSTQRSNQPQHF.

This clonotype showed up many times. The rearrangement links TRBV11-2 to TRBJ2-1; 9 bases match TRBD1. This CDR3 contains 19 residues. The V and J ends lost 1 base and 0 bases, in that order; junction bases with no gene match: 10. Germline V gene lookup returns CDR1 SGHAT and CDR2 FQNNGV. The CDR3 spells CASSLGGWTGEFSYNEQFF. The DNA for the CDR3 is TGTGCCAGCAGCTTAGGAGGCTGGACAGGGGAATTCTCCTACAATGAGCAGTTCTTC.

This clonotype was detected only a few times. The rearrangement uses TRBV24-1 and TRBJ2-1; TRBD2 aligns across 9 bases. Germline CDR1 is KGHDR and CDR2 is SFDVKD. The CDR3 totals 15 residues. After removal of 3 bases from V and 9 bases from J, the junction contained 8 bases not matched to a gene. CDR3 coding DNA: TGTGCCACCAGTGATCCGCGGGAGGGATCGGGTGAGCAGTTCTTC. This gives the protein CATSDPREGSGEQFF.

The rearrangement joins TRBV19 to TRBJ1-5; D gene uncertain. Trimming pared 3 bases from V and 3 bases from J, leaving 3 bases between. The CDR3 length is 12 residues. Germline CDR1 LNHDA, CDR2 SQIVND (reference sequence). The CDR3 region is CASSIDNQPQHF. In DNA, the CDR3 is TGTGCCAGTAGTATTGACAATCAGCCCCAGCATTTT. Together with reference TRBV19 and TRBJ1-5, the CDR3 gives the full variable domain: DGGITQSPKYLFRKEGQNVTLSCEQNLNHDAMYWYRQDPGQGLRLIYYSQIVNDFQKGDIAEGYSVSREKKESFPLTVTSAQKNPTAFYLCASSIDNQPQHFGDGTRLSIL.

V is TRBV5-6 and J is TRBJ1-2; a weak D match, TRBD1 (5 bases). Germline loops: CDR1 SGHDT, CDR2 YYEEEE. The CDR3 runs 16 residues. V lost 2 bases to trimming and J lost 3 bases, with 17 bases between them. The CDR3 DNA follows: TGTGCCAGCAGCTTTATAGGCACCCGAGGGGACTATGGCTACACCTTC. This gives the protein CASSFIGTRGDYGYTF.

This clonotype has at least ten counts. The V and J genes are TRBV7-2 and TRBJ1-2, with a tentative D call TRBD1 (5 bases). Germline V gene lookup returns CDR1 SGHTA and CDR2 FQGNSA. V shed 0 bases and J shed 4 bases, with 12 bases lying between them. The CDR3 totals 15 residues. In DNA, the CDR3 is TGTGCCAGCAGCTTAGCTACGTCAGACAGCTATGGCTACACCTTC. Protein sequence: CASSLATSDSYGYTF.

This clonotype occurred once. The chain couples TRBV19 to TRBJ2-2; possibly TRBD1 for D (6 bases). Trimming left V 5 bases short and J 6 bases short, with 7 bases between. The CDR3 length is 12 residues. The V gene's germline CDR1 is LNHDA and CDR2 SQIVND (reference sequence). CDR3 in amino acids: CASSYRAGELFF. The CDR3 region has the DNA TGTGCCAGTAGTTACAGGGCCGGGGAGCTGTTTTTT.

This clonotype was detected a few times. The V and J genes are TRBV28 and TRBJ1-1; TRBD1 agrees at 9 bases. J was trimmed by 4 bases and V by 7 bases; bases with no gene match: 10. The V gene's germline CDR1 is MDHEN and CDR2 SYDVKM. The CDR3 runs 15 residues. CDR3 coding DNA: TGTGCCAGCAACCCCGGGACAGGGCGTCGCACTGAAGCTTTCTTT. Translation: CASNPGTGRRTEAFF.

The chain joins TRBV5-1 to TRBJ1-1; tentatively, D is TRBD1 (5 bases). Germline CDR1 is SGHRS and CDR2 is YFSETQ. The CDR3 contains 15 residues. Trimming took off 5 bases at V and 3 bases at J, with 17 bases between the two ends. The CDR3 nucleotides are TGCGCCAGCAGGAAGGAACCGATGGGGGACACTGAAGCTTTCTTT. Protein: CASRKEPMGDTEAFF.

Many counts were recorded for this clonotype. The rearrangement joins TRBV5-4 to TRBJ2-1; TRBD2 matches 10 bases. From germline, CDR1 is SGHNT and CDR2 YYREEE (reference sequence). V was clipped by 4 bases and J by 5 bases; unmatched bases: 9. The length of the CDR3 is 16 residues. The DNA for the CDR3 is TGTGCCAGCAGCGCAGGCCTAGCGGGAGCGGACAATGAGCAGTTCTTC. This gives the protein CASSAGLAGADNEQFF.

This clonotype was recorded a few times. The chain links TRBV27 to TRBJ2-3; D possibly corresponds to TRBD2 (5 bases). The CDR3 consists of 13 residues. Germline assignment: CDR1 MNHEY and CDR2 SMNVEV (reference sequence). Trimming removed 3 bases at V and 9 bases at J, with 13 bases between. The CDR3, as DNA: TGTGCCAGCAGTTTCCGACTATACGAAACGCAGTATTTT. It codes for CASSFRLYETQYF.

This clonotype was detected a few times. The chain carries TRBV7-2 and TRBJ2-5, with 7 bases identical to TRBD2. J gave up 0 bases and V 0 bases, and 7 bases lay outside the gene matches. Germline CDR1 reads SGHTA; CDR2 reads FQGNSA. The CDR3 has 17 amino acids. The CDR3 region is CASSLAKRERYQETQYF. CDR3 nucleotide sequence: TGTGCCAGCAGCTTAGCTAAGCGGGAAAGGTACCAAGAGACCCAGTACTTC.

This clonotype appeared a single time. Its ends do not fully match the called genes, so a read error is possible. The gene calls are TRBV20-1 and TRBJ2-1, with D possibly matching TRBD2 (6 bases). The CDR3 has 14 residues. The germline CDR1 and CDR2 sequences are DFQATT and SNEGSKA (reference sequence). The CDR3 sequence: CCARRLVWGNEQFF. The DNA for the CDR3 is TGCTGTGCTAGAAGACTAGTGTGGGGTAATGAGCAGTTCTTC.